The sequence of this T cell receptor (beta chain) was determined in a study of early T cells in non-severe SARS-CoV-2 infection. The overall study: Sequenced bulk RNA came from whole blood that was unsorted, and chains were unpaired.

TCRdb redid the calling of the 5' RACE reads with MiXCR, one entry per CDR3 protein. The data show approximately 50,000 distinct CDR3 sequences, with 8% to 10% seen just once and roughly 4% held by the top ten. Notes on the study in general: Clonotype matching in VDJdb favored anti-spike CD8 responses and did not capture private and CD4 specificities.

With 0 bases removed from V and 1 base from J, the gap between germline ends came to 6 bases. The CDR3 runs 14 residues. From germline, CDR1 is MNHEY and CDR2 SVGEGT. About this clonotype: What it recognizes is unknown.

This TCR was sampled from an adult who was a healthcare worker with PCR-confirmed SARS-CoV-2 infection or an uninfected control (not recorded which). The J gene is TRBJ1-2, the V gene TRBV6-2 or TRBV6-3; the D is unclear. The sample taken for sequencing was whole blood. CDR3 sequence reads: CASSYSTLNYGYTF. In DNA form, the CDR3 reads TGTGCCAGCAGTTACTCGACCCTTAACTATGGCTACACCTTC.